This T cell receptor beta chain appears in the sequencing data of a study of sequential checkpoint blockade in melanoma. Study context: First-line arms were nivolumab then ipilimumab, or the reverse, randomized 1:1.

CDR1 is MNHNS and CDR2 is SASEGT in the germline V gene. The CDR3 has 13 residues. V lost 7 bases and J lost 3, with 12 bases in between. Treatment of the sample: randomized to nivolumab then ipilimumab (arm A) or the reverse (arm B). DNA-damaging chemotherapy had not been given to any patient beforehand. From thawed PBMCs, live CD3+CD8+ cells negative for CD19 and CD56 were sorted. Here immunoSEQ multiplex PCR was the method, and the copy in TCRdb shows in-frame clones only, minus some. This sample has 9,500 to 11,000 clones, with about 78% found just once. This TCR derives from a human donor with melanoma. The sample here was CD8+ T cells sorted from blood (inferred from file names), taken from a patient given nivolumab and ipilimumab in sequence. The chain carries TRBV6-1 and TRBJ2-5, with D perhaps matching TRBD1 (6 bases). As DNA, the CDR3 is TGTGCCAGCACGAGACAGGCGGAAGAGACCCAGTACTTC. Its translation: CASTRQAEETQYF.